These 30 T cell receptor beta chains were all obtained from the same sample, sequenced in a study of cytomegalovirus exposure and HLA in healthy donors. Primers included in the PCR were 60 Vbeta and 13 Jbeta primers. This table comes from immunoSEQ multiplex PCR, and its TCRdb copy is limited to in-frame clones, with some not included. This repertoire shows tens of thousands of clones, 82% found once; its top ten account for under 4%. Material for sequencing was PBMCs. These receptors originate from a man aged 50 or older in good health and CMV-seronegative.

This clone showed up just once. The chain employs TRBV28 and TRBJ2-7, with 9 bases fitting TRBD1. V shed 10 bases, J shed 3 bases, and the junction held 10 bases outside the gene matches. CDR3 length: 14 residues. Germline-derived CDR1 and CDR2 are MDHEN and SYDVKM. The DNA for the CDR3 is TGTGCCACCAGAAGGGGACAGGGAGGCTACGAGCAGTACTTC. Its translation: CATRRGQGGYEQYF.

The chain employs TRBV28 and TRBJ1-2; 7 bases are a match to TRBD1. The germline V gene has CDR1 MDHEN and CDR2 SYDVKM. CDR3 length: 14 amino acids. J gave up 4 bases and V 6 bases, and 8 bases lay outside the gene matches. In DNA, the CDR3 is TGTGCCAGCAGCTATACCGGGACAGCCTATGGCTACACCTTC. This encodes CASSYTGTAYGYTF.

The chain recombines TRBV4-2 with TRBJ1-2; 8 bases are a match to TRBD1. The CDR3 has 16 amino acids. V trimming: 4 bases; J trimming: 1 base; junction bases outside the gene matches: 8. The germline CDR1 and CDR2 sequences are LGHNA and YNFKEQ. The CDR3 DNA reads as TGTGCCAGCAGCCGAGGAGACAGGGGATATAACTATGGCTACACCTTC. Amino acids: CASSRGDRGYNYGYTF.

V usage is TRBV5-1 and J usage is TRBJ1-2, with D hard to call. The CDR3 consists of 17 residues. Trimming removed 5 bases from V and 2 bases from J, with 22 bases in between. Germline V lookup: CDR1 SGHRS, CDR2 YFSETQ. The CDR3 sequence is CASRSGSTPILNYGYTF. The CDR3 DNA is TGCGCCAGCAGGAGTGGGAGCACCCCCATCCTGAACTATGGCTACACCTTC.

This clone is a singleton in its sample. This chain connects TRBV6-1 to TRBJ2-5, with TRBD2 identical over 8 bases. Trimming at V came to 3 bases and at J to 1 base, leaving 4 bases not matched to a gene. Germline CDR1 reads MNHNS; CDR2 reads SASEGT. This CDR3 has 15 amino acids. CDR3 nucleotides: TGTGCCAGCAGTGACTCGCGGGGGGTCCAAGAGACCCAGTACTTC. Protein sequence: CASSDSRGVQETQYF.

This chain links TRBV7-3 with TRBJ2-4; 9 bases map to TRBD2. Germline V gene lookup returns CDR1 SGHTA and CDR2 FQGTGA. The CDR3 totals 17 residues. V trimming: 5 bases; J trimming: 0 bases; junction bases outside the gene matches: 8. The DNA for the CDR3 is TGTGCCAGCAGCCCCTATAGCGGGAGTGGAGCCAAAAACATTCAGTACTTC. It yields the protein CASSPYSGSGAKNIQYF.

This clone was detected only once. The genes are TRBV21-1 and TRBJ2-7; the table's D call, TRBD1, has no DNA check behind it. TRBV21-1 is reported as a pseudogene. This CDR3 region has 16 residues. The CDR3 here is CASSTPDRPINYEQYF. The CDR3, as DNA: TGTGCCAGCAGCACCCCGGACAGACCTATAAACTACGAGCAGTACTTC.

V gene TRBV5-1 combines with J gene TRBJ1-2, with no clear D. The germline V gene has CDR1 SGHRS and CDR2 YFSETQ. V lost 4 bases and J 8 bases, leaving 21 bases between the germline ends. This CDR3 contains 15 residues. The CDR3 sequence is CASSPWPGEMSGYTF. The CDR3 nucleotides are TGCGCCAGCAGCCCCTGGCCGGGTGAAATGAGCGGCTACACCTTC.

This clone was seen a handful of times. This chain links TRBV6-1 with TRBJ1-5, with a possible D match to TRBD1 (6 bases). The CDR3 length is 15 residues. Germline V gene sequence: CDR1 MNHNS, CDR2 SASEGT. Trimming pared 1 base from V and 2 bases from J, leaving 9 bases between. CDR3 sequence reads: CASSEGRGGNQPQHF. As DNA, the CDR3 is TGTGCCAGCAGTGAAGGCAGGGGAGGCAATCAGCCCCAGCATTTT.

The chain joins TRBV7-8 to TRBJ2-5, with 7 bases matching TRBD1. The DNA end is more similar to TRBJ2-7, so the J call may be wrong. The germline gives CDR1 SGHVS, CDR2 FQNEAQ. The CDR3 spans 11 residues. Written as DNA, the CDR3 is TGTGCCAGCAGCGACAGGGACGAGCAGTACTTC. The encoded protein is CASSDRDEQYF.

This clone came up once. The chain recombines TRBV7-9 with TRBJ2-3; D remains ambiguous. V lost 2 bases and J 1 base, leaving 10 bases between the germline ends. The germline CDR1 and CDR2 sequences are SEHNR and FQNEAQ (reference sequence). The CDR3 sequence is 15 residues long. CDR3 nucleotides: TGTGCCAGCAGCTTAACAAGCGAGCGCACAGATACGCAGTATTTT. It yields the protein CASSLTSERTDTQYF.

The chain links TRBV5-1 to TRBJ1-1, with TRBD1 matching over 7 bases. The CDR3 runs to 14 residues. Germline V lookup: CDR1 SGHRS, CDR2 YFSETQ. V shed 4 bases, J shed 2 bases, and the junction held 5 bases outside the gene matches. CDR3 in amino acids: CASSHTGVNTEAFF. In nucleotides, the CDR3 is TGCGCCAGCAGCCACACAGGGGTCAACACTGAAGCTTTCTTT.

The genes are TRBV7-9 and TRBJ2-2; TRBD2 matches at 10 bases. Germline assignment: CDR1 SEHNR and CDR2 FQNEAQ (reference sequence). This CDR3 is built from 16 residues. Germline trimming cut 0 bases from V and 8 bases from J; bases unmatched to any gene: 6. The CDR3 spells CASSLAPGLAPGELFF. CDR3 sequence (DNA): TGTGCCAGCAGCTTAGCCCCGGGACTAGCGCCTGGGGAGCTGTTTTTT.

The J gene is TRBJ2-1, the V gene TRBV7-2; D is ambiguous. With 6 bases removed from V and 13 bases from J, the gap between germline ends came to 13 bases. Germline loops: CDR1 SGHTA, CDR2 FQGNSA. The CDR3 length is 11 residues. In DNA, the CDR3 is TGTGCCAGCAGTCCCCGAGAGATACAGTTCTTC. Its translation: CASSPREIQFF.

This chain links TRBV27 with TRBJ1-2, with TRBD1 matching 11 bases. After removal of 3 bases from V and 6 bases from J, the junction contained 3 bases not matched to a gene. CDR1 is MNHEY and CDR2 is SMNVEV in the germline V gene (reference sequence). The CDR3 is made up of 14 amino acids. The CDR3 sequence: CASSFGTGGNGYTF. DNA of the CDR3: TGTGCCAGCAGTTTTGGGACAGGGGGAAATGGCTACACCTTC.

V gene TRBV19 combines with J gene TRBJ1-5; TRBD1 agrees at 12 bases. V lost 7 bases, J lost 4 bases, and 8 bases stayed unmatched. This CDR3 has 16 amino acids. The germline CDR1 and CDR2 sequences are LNHDA and SQIVND (reference sequence). The CDR3 DNA is TGTGCCAGTACCCCATTGGGACAGGGGGCTAATCAGCCCCAGCATTTT. It yields the protein CASTPLGQGANQPQHF. Complete variable domain (other parts from reference TRBV19 and TRBJ1-5): DGGITQSPKYLFRKEGQNVTLSCEQNLNHDAMYWYRQDPGQGLRLIYYSQIVNDFQKGDIAEGYSVSREKKESFPLTVTSAQKNPTAFYLCASTPLGQGANQPQHFGDGTRLSIL.

This clone was detected only once. The chain has TRBV6-6 and TRBJ1-5; 11 positions match TRBD1. Germline V gene sequence: CDR1 MNHNY, CDR2 SVGAGI (reference sequence). The V gene end was trimmed by 6 bases and the J gene end by 2 bases; junction bases not matched to a gene: 3. The CDR3 is 15 residues long. The CDR3 here is CASSRGQGGNQPQHF. DNA for the CDR3: TGTGCCAGCAGCCGGGGACAGGGGGGCAATCAGCCCCAGCATTTT.

The chain recombines TRBV18 with TRBJ2-7, with a possible D match to TRBD1 (5 bases). Germline values: CDR1 KGHSH, CDR2 LQKENI. The ends were cut back, 3 bases at V and 0 bases at J, with 9 bases in the middle. CDR3 length equals 14 residues. The CDR3 reads CASSPQGVSYEQYF. CDR3 sequence (DNA): TGTGCCAGCTCACCGCAAGGGGTCTCCTACGAGCAGTACTTC.

The chain carries TRBV29-1 and TRBJ2-7, with 7 bases aligning to TRBD2. V trimming: 6 bases; J trimming: 2 bases; junction bases outside the gene matches: 10. The CDR3 runs to 14 residues. CDR1 is SQVTM and CDR2 is ANQGSEA in the germline V gene. CDR3 DNA: TGCAGCGTCGCATCCGGGACTACCACCTACGAGCAGTACTTC. Residues: CSVASGTTTYEQYF.

V gene TRBV7-3 combines with J gene TRBJ2-5; D may be TRBD2 (7 bases). The germline gives CDR1 SGHTA, CDR2 FQGTGA. This CDR3 has 15 amino acids. The V gene lost 5 bases and the J gene lost 2 bases, with 15 bases spanning the gap. The CDR3: CASSPSGGQQETQYF. CDR3 bases: TGTGCCAGCAGCCCGTCGGGAGGACAGCAAGAGACCCAGTACTTC. Full variable domain (rest looked up from reference TRBV7-3 and TRBJ2-5): GAGVSQTPSNKVTEKGKYVELRCDPISGHTALYWYRQSLGQGPEFLIYFQGTGAADDSGLPNDRFFAVRPEGSVSTLKIQRTERGDSAVYLCASSPSGGQQETQYFGPGTRLLVL.

V and J are TRBV10-3 and TRBJ1-1, with 9 bases identical to TRBD1. This CDR3 region has 15 residues. Losses at the gene ends were 5 bases for V and 2 bases for J; bases not matched to a gene: 6. CDR1 and CDR2 (germline): ENHRY, SYGVKD. The CDR3 spells CAISWTGAINTEAFF. The CDR3 DNA reads TGTGCCATCAGTTGGACAGGGGCAATTAACACTGAAGCTTTCTTT.

This clone was counted between two and nine times. V usage is TRBV28 and J usage is TRBJ2-5; 8 bases line up with TRBD1. The better agreement between TRBJ2-7 and the DNA end casts doubt on the J call. From germline, CDR1 is MDHEN and CDR2 SYDVKM. CDR3 length: 16 residues. The CDR3 DNA sequence: TGTGCCAGCAGTTTCTCCGGGACAGGCAACTCCTACGAGCAGTACTTC. It yields the protein CASSFSGTGNSYEQYF.

The J gene is TRBJ1-1, the V gene TRBV5-1; D is undetermined. Germline V gene data show CDR1 as SGHRS and CDR2 as YFSETQ. V shed 0 bases and J shed 4 bases, with 7 bases lying between them. CDR3 length: 13 amino acids. CDR3 in DNA: TGCGCCAGCAGCTTGGACGGGTTCACTGAAGCTTTCTTT. Translated, it gives CASSLDGFTEAFF.

This clone was counted a few times. V gene TRBV4-3 combines with J gene TRBJ2-2, with no clear D. Germline CDR1 is LGHNA and CDR2 is YSLEER. This CDR3 region has 14 residues. V lost 2 bases, J lost 4 bases, and 8 bases lay in between. CDR3: CASSQLRSTGELFF. Here the CDR3 DNA reads TGCGCCAGCAGCCAATTGAGGTCCACCGGGGAGCTGTTTTTT.

The chain employs TRBV29-1 and TRBJ2-1; D gene uncertain. CDR3 length equals 11 residues. Germline CDR1 and CDR2: SQVTM and ANQGSEA. With 5 bases removed from V and 3 bases from J, the gap between germline ends came to 5 bases. CDR3 sequence: CSVNNYNEQFF. CDR3 nucleotide sequence: TGCAGCGTTAACAACTACAATGAGCAGTTCTTC.

J is TRBJ2-5 and V is TRBV10-3, with a weak D call TRBD1 (5 bases). There are 12 residues in the CDR3. V shed 8 bases and J shed 4 bases, with 11 bases lying between them. CDR1 and CDR2 (germline): ENHRY, SYGVKD. The CDR3 nucleotides are TGTGCCATCGGGGCTAGTTCAGAGACCCAGTACTTC. This codes for CAIGASSETQYF.

This clone showed up just once. The chain couples TRBV4-3 to TRBJ2-1; possibly TRBD2 for D (5 bases). Germline-derived CDR1 and CDR2 are LGHNA and YSLEER. The CDR3 consists of 14 residues. V gave up 3 bases and J gave up 9 bases, with 15 bases separating them. This CDR3 reads CASSHARGSGEQFF. In DNA form, the CDR3 reads TGCGCCAGCAGCCACGCCAGAGGGAGTGGTGAGCAGTTCTTC.

To note about this clone: Relative to the germline gene, one junction end is altered; a read error may explain this. This rearrangement joins TRBV7-3 to TRBJ1-1; 8 bases match TRBD1. The length of the CDR3 is 14 residues. Germline CDR1 SGHTA, CDR2 FQGTGA. DNA of the CDR3: TGTGCCAGCAGCATAACAGGGGGGAACACTGAAGCTTTCTTT. Translating it yields CASSITGGNTEAFF.

The J gene is TRBJ2-1, the V gene TRBV14, with 8 bases identical to TRBD2. Germline CDR1 reads SGHDN; CDR2 reads FVKESK. This CDR3 is built from 14 residues. V trimming: 7 bases; J trimming: 3 bases; junction bases outside the gene matches: 5. The CDR3, as DNA: TGTGCCAGCAAACGTAGCGGGAACTACAATGAGCAGTTCTTC. Residues: CASKRSGNYNEQFF.

Only a few counts were recorded for this clone. The CDR3 nucleotides are TGCGCCAGCAGCCCCGGGACAGTTTACGAGCAGTACTTC. It encodes CASSPGTVYEQYF. The chain joins TRBV5-1 to TRBJ2-7, with TRBD1 matching over 7 bases. CDR1 and CDR2 (germline): SGHRS, YFSETQ. This CDR3 has 13 amino acids. With V trimmed by 4 bases and J by 4 bases, 5 bases remained unmatched.